Listed here are 3 T cell receptor beta chains from one sample, sequenced in a study of CD8 T cells in Susac syndrome. RNA in amounts of about 0.45 to 1 ug was reverse transcribed with random hexamers. TCRdb itself ran the immunoSEQ multiplex PCR reads through MiXCR, one entry per CDR3 protein. The sample lists about 140,000 distinct CDR3 sequences, roughly 94% occurring once. The sample taken for sequencing was CD4+ T cells from PBMCs. Source of these receptors: a human donor with Susac syndrome.

The gene calls are TRBV9 and TRBJ2-5; tentatively, D is TRBD2 (6 bases). Germline CDR1 SGDLS, CDR2 YYNGEE. The CDR3 spans 15 residues. Trimming pared 0 bases from V and 5 bases from J, leaving 14 bases between. The CDR3 sequence: CASSVAGDHLETQYF. In nucleotides, the CDR3 is TGTGCCAGCAGCGTAGCGGGGGACCACCTGGAGACCCAGTACTTC.

The rearrangement joins TRBV3-1 to TRBJ2-5, with TRBD2 matching over 8 bases. V gave up 2 bases and J gave up 5 bases; unmatched junction bases: 16. The germline V gene encodes CDR1 LGHDT and CDR2 YNNKEL (reference sequence). CDR3 length: 18 amino acids. CDR3 sequence reads: CASSQLGTGGAFLETQYF. CDR3 nucleotide sequence: TGTGCCAGCAGCCAATTAGGGACCGGGGGGGCCTTCCTTGAGACCCAGTACTTC.

V and J are TRBV12-3 or TRBV12-4 and TRBJ2-5; 9 bases map to TRBD2. The CDR3 is 15 amino acids. The junction had 9 bases not matched to a gene; V was cut back by 3 bases and J by 7 bases. As DNA, the CDR3 is TGTGCCAGCAGTTTCGGACTAGCGTTTTCGGGGACCCAGTACTTC. Amino acid sequence: CASSFGLAFSGTQYF.